This T cell receptor (beta chain) was sequenced during a study of post-analysis software for immune sequencing data. J gave up 0 bases and V 5 bases, and 7 bases lay outside the gene matches. The CDR3 has 16 residues. Germline-derived CDR1 and CDR2 are MNHEY and SMNVEV (reference sequence). Broader study findings: Compared with controls, patients showed significantly lower normalized Chao1 diversity. TRBV5-6, TRBV5-1 and TRBV20-1 were among five TRBV segments more frequent in patients than controls.

A remark on this clonotype: Antigen: not known.

TCR beta cDNA libraries included unique molecular identifiers. T cells, roughly 0.95 to 10 million of them, yielded some 500,000 cDNA molecules. TCRdb reprocessed the PCR reads with MiXCR, giving one entry per CDR3 protein. Here the sample spans fewer than 900,000 distinct CDR3 sequences, 40% to 55% being singletons. The chain has TRBV27 and TRBJ1-5, with 7 nucleotides matching TRBD1. The source of this sequence is a girl aged 5-17 years with multiple sclerosis. Sample: blood. This CDR3 is CASSAYGTDSNQPQHF. CDR3 coding DNA: TGTGCCAGCAGTGCCTACGGGACAGATAGCAATCAGCCCCAGCATTTT.